A selection of T cell receptor beta chains follows, all from one sample in a study of response to subunit inactivated influenza vaccine. TCRdb passed the RT-PCR reads through MiXCR, listing each CDR3 protein once. The table has some 200,000 distinct CDR3 sequences, approximately 12% seen once. The same sample was also studied in work on T cells expressing NK-cell markers.

The material sequenced was CD8+ T cells sorted from PBMCs, taken about 11 days after vaccination. These receptors were taken from a man aged 45-65 years who received an inactivated influenza vaccine. Both conserved end residues are part of each CDR3. D genes are given only for firm matches. The listing skips clone size in some rows; elsewhere it reads once, few, many or a size class.

d_call clone_size j_call v_call cdr3_aa cdr3_nt
TRBD2 NA TRBJ2-3 TRBV20-1 CSASKSGRAIDTQYF TGCAGTGCTAGTAAATCCGGGAGGGCCATAGATACGCAGTATTTT
NA NA TRBJ1-1 TRBV28 CASRLDYGMNTEAFF TGTGCCAGCAGACTCGATTACGGGATGAACACTGAAGCTTTCTTT
TRBD2 few TRBJ2-7 TRBV28 CASSLEAGVREQYF TGTGCCAGCAGTTTAGAAGCGGGAGTACGGGAGCAGTACTTC
NA NA TRBJ2-5 TRBV6-2/TRBV6-3 CASSYHWTQETQYF TGTGCCAGCAGTTACCATTGGACCCAAGAGACCCAGTACTTC
TRBD2 few TRBJ2-5 TRBV11-2 CASSPRGTSGQETQYF TGTGCCAGCAGTCCCAGAGGGACTAGCGGACAAGAGACCCAGTACTTC
TRBD2 NA TRBJ2-5 TRBV24-1 CATSDNSGRPLFGETQYF TGTGCCACCAGTGATAACAGCGGGAGGCCCTTGTTCGGTGAGACCCAGTACTTC
TRBD2 NA TRBJ2-2 TRBV19 CASSILAGKTGELFF TGTGCCAGTAGTATCCTAGCGGGAAAGACCGGGGAGCTGTTTTTT
NA few TRBJ2-4 TRBV7-9 CASTGDRLRYIQYF TGTGCCAGTACTGGGGATCGGCTAAGATACATTCAGTACTTC
NA many TRBJ2-7 TRBV7-6 CASSPNRQNYEQYF TGTGCCAGCAGCCCAAACCGACAGAACTACGAGCAGTACTTC
NA few TRBJ2-7 TRBV4-3 CASSQDLGEVYEQYF TGCGCCAGCAGCCAAGATTTGGGGGAGGTCTACGAGCAGTACTTC
TRBD2 NA TRBJ2-5 TRBV12-3/TRBV12-4 CASSGHPGLQETQYF TGTGCCAGCAGTGGACACCCGGGACTACAAGAGACCCAGTACTTC
TRBD2 few TRBJ2-3 TRBV29-1 CSVEAGGPGDTQYF TGCAGCGTCGAAGCGGGAGGGCCAGGAGATACGCAGTATTTT
TRBD2 few TRBJ2-2 TRBV27 CASRKIAGGPDGELFF TGTGCCAGCAGGAAGATAGCGGGAGGGCCAGACGGGGAGCTGTTTTTT
NA NA TRBJ2-1 TRBV27 CASSYYQGSGNEQFF TGTGCCAGCAGTTATTACCAGGGTTCTGGGAATGAGCAGTTCTTC
NA many TRBJ1-2 TRBV27 CASSLGRAYGYTF TGTGCCAGCAGTTTGGGAAGAGCCTATGGCTACACCTTC
NA many TRBJ2-5 TRBV7-8 CASSLVPGKETQYF TGTGCCAGCAGCTTAGTTCCAGGGAAAGAGACCCAGTACTTC
TRBD1 few TRBJ2-3 TRBV27 CASSLSPGQFIDTQYF TGTGCCAGCAGTTTATCCCCGGGACAGTTCATTGATACGCAGTATTTT
TRBD2 NA TRBJ2-1 TRBV4-3 CASSQGSGGASEQFF TGCGCCAGCAGCCAAGGTAGCGGGGGGGCATCTGAGCAGTTCTTC
NA NA TRBJ2-3 TRBV2 CAGLGDNTDTQYF TGTGCCGGACTGGGCGACAACACAGATACGCAGTATTTT
TRBD2 few TRBJ2-7 TRBV13 CASSLEREGDFEQYF TGTGCCAGCAGCTTAGAGCGGGAGGGTGATTTCGAGCAGTACTTC
NA NA TRBJ2-1 TRBV21-1 CASSSNGNSYNEQFF TGTGCCAGCAGTTCGAACGGGAACTCCTACAATGAGCAGTTCTTC
TRBD1 few TRBJ2-1 TRBV7-6 CASSSARDRTYNEQFF TGTGCCAGCAGCTCTGCCCGGGACAGAACCTACAATGAGCAGTTCTTC
TRBD1 few TRBJ2-5 TRBV28 CASSGTGSMQETQYF TGTGCCAGCAGTGGGACAGGGTCAATGCAAGAGACCCAGTACTTC
NA NA TRBJ2-2 TRBV15 CATSREDARAGELFF TGTGCCACCAGCAGAGAGGACGCCCGAGCCGGGGAGCTGTTTTTT
NA few TRBJ1-4 TRBV7-9 CASSLDVATNEKLFF TGTGCCAGCAGCTTAGACGTGGCAACTAATGAAAAACTGTTTTTT
NA few TRBJ2-7 TRBV29-1 CSVEESYEQYF TGCAGCGTTGAAGAATCCTACGAGCAGTACTTC
TRBD2 NA TRBJ2-1 TRBV11-2 CASSCSGGPYNEQFF TGTGCCAGCAGCTGTAGCGGGGGACCCTACAATGAGCAGTTCTTC
TRBD2 NA TRBJ2-1 TRBV28 CASRSLAGAPGYNEQFF TGTGCCAGCAGAAGTCTAGCGGGAGCACCGGGGTACAATGAGCAGTTCTTC
NA NA TRBJ1-2 TRBV10-3 CAISETDNYGYTF TGTGCCATCAGTGAAACAGATAACTATGGCTACACCTTC
NA few TRBJ2-7 TRBV9 CASSVGTGRSYEQYF TGTGCCAGCAGCGTAGGAACAGGGAGGTCCTACGAGCAGTACTTC
NA few TRBJ1-2 TRBV12-3/TRBV12-4 CASSLSRTDGYTF TGTGCCAGCAGTTTATCTAGGACTGATGGCTACACCTTC
NA few TRBJ1-2 TRBV7-2 CASSLGVVGFANYGYTF TGTGCCAGCAGCTTAGGGGTCGTGGGATTCGCTAACTATGGCTACACCTTC